This TCR beta chain was found in a study of T cell responses to AZD1222 COVID-19 vaccine (dated by TCRdb to about 2021). Some background on the complete study: Because spike-specific TCR depth and breadth did not differ between the two schedules, AZD1222 recipients who got a second dose at roughly 4 weeks were pooled with those who got a second dose at roughly 12 weeks. A total of about 240 trial participants underwent TCR sequencing, of whom 200 to 220 received two doses of AZD1222 and about 26 received two doses of the MenACWY control vaccine. Trial participants were enrolled into age subgroups of 18-55, 56-69 and 70-plus years, which contained around 140, 26 and 57 TCR-sequenced participants, respectively. The paper as a whole reports these results and caveats: Epitopes outside the regions mutated in the B.1.351 and B.1.1.7 variants were reportedly recognized by nearly half of the unique spike-specific TCRs. The whole spike protein was spanned by vaccine-associated CD4 TCRs, and dominant responses were seen in regions 160-218 and 743-854. Most participants were white British and females outnumbered males, and the authors suggested that clonal diversity may have been underestimated. A significant rise in spike-specific TCR breadth and depth was observed after two AZD1222 doses relative to day 0 and relative to MenACWY recipients. Conclusions about previously exposed vaccinees were limited because only six AZD1222 recipients were SARS-CoV-2 seropositive at baseline. Because no day 14 peak-response samples were available, the repertoires could be characterized only after the peak T cell response. The 56-69-year group was small, and its depth increase did not reach significance, likely because of low power.

To note about this clone: The clone's antigen remains unknown. Base qualities are not provided; no much larger clone lies one nucleotide away.

Measured from the cysteine to the phenylalanine, the CDR3 is 17 residues long. Only the CDR3 part of the read is kept: 51 bases, read in frame from the first base. Deletion took 3 bases off V and 3 bases off J, with a span of 21 bases between the germline ends. CDR1 and CDR2 (SGHAT, FQNNGV) derive from the germline V gene. In light of the paper, this sample's time point label describes: baseline before first vaccination. The vaccinee samples were drawn from two UK trials, COV001 and COV002, one of which was a single-blind randomized controlled phase 2/3 trial testing AZD1222 (ChAdOx1 nCoV-19) in healthy adults. For TCRbeta chain sequencing, PBMC samples were collected from trial participants at day 0 and at day 28 after the second dose. The CDR3 regions of human TCRbeta chains were analyzed by immunosequencing. For the original study's pipeline: TCRs in the repertoires were compared against a reference library of SARS-CoV-2-specific TCRs that had been generated with the MIRA antigen-specificity platform. Breadth meant the fraction of unique TCRs that were SARS-CoV-2-associated, whereas depth meant the fraction of total T cells that were SARS-CoV-2-associated. Using the MIRA data, each spike-specific TCR was assigned both to the spike region to which the TCR was reactive and to a CD4 or CD8 class. Log10-transformed breadth and depth values were compared by one-way ANOVA with Sidak's multiple comparisons tests. TCRdb obtained this table from immuneACCESS and retained in-frame rearrangements with V and J assigned. These tables miss some clones; where compared with another copy, unresolved V genes account for less than half of the shortfall, and the remainder is unexplained. V and J calls and clone size come straight from that table; D and trimming were deduced from the DNA. In all, the sample holds over 100,000 clones, and about nine tenths of those were seen once. The ten largest clones represent 20% to 25% of the sample.

The chain links TRBV11-2 with TRBJ2-7; matching of 5 bases hints at TRBD2 as the D gene. The sequence derives from an adult in good health. The specimen was peripheral blood, collected on day 0 of AZD1222 vaccination. CDR3 protein: CASSLSLSGSIYYEQYF. The nucleotides are TGTGCCAGCAGCTTGTCCCTCAGCGGTTCGATATACTACGAGCAGTACTTC.